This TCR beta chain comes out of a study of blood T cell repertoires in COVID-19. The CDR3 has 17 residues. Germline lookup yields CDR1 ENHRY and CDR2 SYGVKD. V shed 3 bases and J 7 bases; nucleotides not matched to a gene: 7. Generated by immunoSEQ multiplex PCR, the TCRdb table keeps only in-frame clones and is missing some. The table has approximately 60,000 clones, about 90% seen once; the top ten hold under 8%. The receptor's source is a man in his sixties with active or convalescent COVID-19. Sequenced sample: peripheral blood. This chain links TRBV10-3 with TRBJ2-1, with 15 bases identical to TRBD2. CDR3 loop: CAISDLGLAGGGNEQFF. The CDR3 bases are TGTGCCATCAGTGACCTTGGACTAGCGGGAGGGGGTAATGAGCAGTTCTTC.